This is a list of T cell receptor beta chains from one sample in a study of blood T cells in healthy people across ages. TCRdb reanalysed the 5' RACE reads using MiXCR and keeps one entry per CDR3 protein. Here the sample spans some 900,000 distinct CDR3 sequences, more than 25% being singletons. What was sequenced was blood. The receptors originated from a woman of 80 years or more in good health. Both conserved end residues are part of each CDR3. The D gene is left open where the match is weak. Only some rows state a clone size, as once, few, many or a class for expanded clones.

v_gene	j_gene	d_gene	abundance	CDR3aa	CDR3nt
TRBV20-1	TRBJ1-2	-	few	CGRGTSNYGYTF	TGCGGTCGGGGGACTTCTAACTATGGCTACACCTTC
TRBV3-1	TRBJ2-7	-	many	CASSQDGSAEQYF	TGTGCCAGCAGCCAAGATGGTAGTGCCGAGCAGTACTTC
TRBV6-5	TRBJ1-1	-	-	CASSYSRVTGARIGTTEAFF	TGTGCCAGCAGTTACTCACGTGTGACAGGAGCACGGATAGGAACCACTGAAGCTTTCTTT
TRBV7-2	TRBJ1-5	-	-	CASSPRGGSYQNQPQHF	TGTGCCAGCAGCCCCCGCGGGGGGTCCTACCAAAATCAGCCCCAGCATTTT
TRBV20-1	TRBJ1-5	-	-	CSAREPLGQPQHF	TGCAGTGCTAGAGAACCCCTTGGCCAGCCCCAGCATTTT
TRBV5-5	TRBJ2-7	-	many	CASSPGTTTEQYF	TGTGCCAGCAGCCCCGGGACCACGACCGAGCAGTACTTC
TRBV7-3	TRBJ2-3	-	-	CASGGADRDTQYF	TGTGCCAGCGGGGGGGCCGATCGAGATACGCAGTATTTT
TRBV6-2/TRBV6-3	TRBJ2-1	TRBD1	-	CASSYGDRVLYNEQFF	TGTGCCAGCAGTTACGGGGACAGGGTCCTCTACAATGAGCAGTTCTTC
TRBV20-1	TRBJ1-4	-	once	CSTRDGATNEKLFF	TGCAGTACTAGAGATGGGGCAACTAATGAAAAACTGTTTTTT
TRBV12-3/TRBV12-4	TRBJ2-3	-	many	CASSLNQGSGTDTQYF	TGTGCCAGCAGCCTAAACCAGGGGTCCGGCACAGATACGCAGTATTTT
TRBV7-4	TRBJ1-2	-	many	CASSLLYGFYGYTF	TGTGCCAGCAGCTTATTATACGGCTTCTATGGCTACACCTTC
TRBV10-2	TRBJ1-2	TRBD1	-	CASSYSDRDAYTF	TGCGCCAGCAGTTACTCGGACAGGGATGCCTACACCTTC
TRBV18	TRBJ2-1	-	-	CASSPDTGGQFF	TGTGCCAGCTCACCCGACACAGGAGGCCAGTTCTTC
TRBV6-2/TRBV6-3	TRBJ2-1	-	few	CASSAARQEYNEQFF	TGTGCCAGCAGTGCCGCCCGACAGGAATACAATGAGCAGTTCTTC
TRBV3-1	TRBJ1-2	TRBD1	few	CASVGQGRYGYTF	TGTGCCAGCGTTGGACAGGGTCGTTACGGCTACACCTTC
TRBV7-2	TRBJ2-1	TRBD1	many	CASSLGTGQGRLYNEQFF	TGTGCCAGCAGCTTGGGGACGGGACAGGGTAGGTTGTACAATGAGCAGTTCTTC
TRBV5-1	TRBJ1-4	-	many	CASSYGGGVNEKLFF	TGCGCCAGCAGCTACGGCGGGGGAGTTAATGAAAAACTGTTTTTT
TRBV14	TRBJ2-3	-	-	CASSQRGVSTDTQYF	TGTGCCAGCAGCCAGCGTGGGGTCAGCACAGATACGCAGTATTTT
TRBV27	TRBJ2-5	-	few	CASSLSGLFGEQYF	TGTGCCAGCAGTTTATCAGGGTTGTTTGGTGAGCAGTACTTC
TRBV6-2/TRBV6-3	TRBJ1-5	TRBD1	many	CASSLTLDRGNQPQHF	TGTGCCAGCAGCCTCACGTTGGACAGGGGAAATCAGCCCCAGCATTTT
TRBV6-6	TRBJ1-2	TRBD1	many	CASRGGQNNYGYTF	TGTGCCAGCAGGGGGGGACAGAATAACTATGGCTACACCTTC
TRBV12-3/TRBV12-4	TRBJ2-5	-	-	CASGAMSRAQYF	TGTGCCAGCGGGGCTATGAGTCGGGCCCAGTACTTC
TRBV6-2/TRBV6-3	TRBJ2-5	-	-	CASSDPLDRRVETQYF	TGTGCCAGCAGTGACCCCCTGGACAGGAGGGTTGAGACCCAGTACTTC
TRBV5-1	TRBJ2-4	TRBD1	-	CASSLWSAGQGSYGQYF	TGCGCCAGCAGCTTGTGGTCCGCGGGACAGGGCTCCTACGGGCAGTACTTC
TRBV6-6	TRBJ2-3	-	many	CASSDGVGWGTDTQYF	TGTGCCAGCAGTGATGGGGTAGGGTGGGGTACAGATACGCAGTATTTT
TRBV29-1	TRBJ2-2	-	few	CSARETGELFF	TGCAGCGCGAGGGAGACCGGGGAGCTGTTTTTT
TRBV24-1	TRBJ2-1	TRBD2	few	CATSDLQIGGNEQFF	TGTGCCACCAGTGATTTGCAAATCGGGGGGAATGAGCAGTTCTTC
TRBV5-1	TRBJ1-4	-	few	CASSPISGEKLFF	TGCGCCAGCAGCCCCATCTCGGGTGAAAAACTGTTTTTT
TRBV20-1	TRBJ1-1	-	-	CSAGATGPPEAFF	TGCAGTGCTGGTGCAACGGGGCCCCCTGAAGCTTTCTTT
TRBV6-5	TRBJ2-7	-	many	CASSKTGNYEQYF	TGTGCCAGCAGCAAAACAGGAAACTACGAGCAGTACTTC
TRBV24-1	TRBJ2-5	-	few	CATSVPTDSQETQYF	TGTGCCACCAGTGTTCCAACCGACAGCCAAGAGACCCAGTACTTC
TRBV24-1	TRBJ1-2	-	-	CATSTEDSGYGYTF	TGTGCCACCAGTACAGAGGACAGCGGCTATGGCTACACCTTC
TRBV20-1	TRBJ2-1	-	-	CSARIATLTAEQFF	TGCAGTGCTAGAATAGCGACCCTTACAGCTGAGCAGTTCTTC
TRBV20-1	TRBJ2-7	-	many	CSANELPGETGTYEQYF	TGCAGTGCTAACGAACTCCCCGGGGAAACGGGTACCTACGAGCAGTACTTC
TRBV9	TRBJ1-2	-	-	CASSVVAGGSGYTF	TGTGCCAGCAGCGTAGTCGCAGGTGGTTCCGGCTACACCTTC
TRBV12-3/TRBV12-4	TRBJ1-5	-	-	CASRSQGNQPQHF	TGTGCCAGCAGGTCCCAGGGAAACCAGCCCCAGCATTTT
TRBV3-1	TRBJ2-1	-	-	CASSHSARDNEQFF	TGTGCCAGCAGCCACTCAGCCAGGGACAATGAGCAGTTCTTC